Below are 15 T cell receptor beta chains sequenced from a single sample in a study of PD-L1 blockade in urothelial cancer. The assay was immunoSEQ multiplex PCR, and TCRdb's table has in-frame clones only and misses some. The profile shows 80,000 to 100,000 clones, roughly 82% of them singletons. This specimen was PBMCs, taken around atezolizumab (anti-PD-L1) treatment. The source of these receptors is a man aged 65 to 85 with urothelial cancer.

CDR3 nucleotides: TGCGCCAGCAGCTTGGTGACAGGGAGCTCCTACGAGCAGTACTTC. It yields the protein CASSLVTGSSYEQYF. The chain carries TRBV5-1 and TRBJ2-7; TRBD1 matches 7 bases. With 0 bases clipped from V and 0 bases from J, the junction kept 3 bases outside the gene matches. The CDR3 runs 15 residues. Germline CDR1 reads SGHRS; CDR2 reads YFSETQ. Drawing the rest from reference TRBV5-1 and TRBJ2-7, the complete variable domain is KAGVTQTPRYLIKTRGQQVTLSCSPISGHRSVSWYQQTPGQGLQFLFEYFSETQRNKGNFPGRFSGRQFSNSRSEMNVSTLELGDSALYLCASSLVTGSSYEQYFGPGTRLTVT.

This clone was counted a single time. This chain uses TRBV27 with TRBJ2-7, with D possibly being TRBD1 (6 bases). With 2 bases removed from V and 1 base from J, the gap between germline ends came to 24 bases. This CDR3 is built from 19 residues. Germline assignment: CDR1 MNHEY and CDR2 SMNVEV (reference sequence). The CDR3 DNA follows: TGTGCCAGCAGTTTACTCCTGATCGACAGGCCGGTGGGGTCCTACGAGCAGTACTTC. Translation gives CASSLLLIDRPVGSYEQYF.

Comment on this clone: Just one base apart from a much larger clone, this may be a read error. The gene calls are TRBV30 and TRBJ2-1, with 8 bases fitting TRBD2. This CDR3 contains 15 residues. Germline lookup yields CDR1 GTSNPN and CDR2 SVGIG (reference sequence). The junction had 7 bases not matched to a gene; V was cut back by 0 bases and J by 6 bases. The CDR3: CAWSVGLVAGNEQFF. The CDR3 coding sequence is TGTGCCTGGAGTGTGGGACTAGTGGCGGGCAATGAGCAGTTCTTC.

Turning to this clone: Other nucleotide sequences from this sample produce the same CDR3. The gene calls are TRBV6-5 and TRBJ2-5; D is perhaps TRBD2 (7 bases). CDR1 is MNHEY, CDR2 SVGAGI, per germline. The CDR3 has 15 residues. V lost 0 bases, J lost 5 bases, and 13 bases lay in between. CDR3: CASSYSGGAGETQYF. The CDR3 coding sequence is TGTGCCAGCAGTTACTCGGGGGGGGCCGGGGAGACCCAGTACTTC.

In its sample, this clone was seen a few times. V gene TRBV5-1 combines with J gene TRBJ1-2; TRBD1 is a possible D gene (6 bases). Germline CDR1 is SGHRS and CDR2 is YFSETQ. There are 14 residues in the CDR3. The V end lost 0 bases, the J end lost 6 bases, and 12 bases lay between the germline ends. The CDR3 sequence is CASSLAGEPNGYTF. The CDR3 nucleotides are TGCGCCAGCAGCTTGGCAGGGGAACCTAATGGCTACACCTTC.

The sample holds one count of this clone. The chain combines TRBV19 with TRBJ1-1; no clear D gene. From germline, CDR1 is LNHDA and CDR2 SQIVND (reference sequence). There are 15 residues in the CDR3. Trimming shortened V by 4 bases and J by 5 bases, and 17 bases separated the two germline ends. The CDR3, as DNA: TGTGCCAGTAGTAGTCCTCGGAGATCGGAAACTGAAGCTTTCTTT. Amino acids: CASSSPRRSETEAFF. The variable domain in full, with the rest retrieved from reference TRBV19 and TRBJ1-1, is DGGITQSPKYLFRKEGQNVTLSCEQNLNHDAMYWYRQDPGQGLRLIYYSQIVNDFQKGDIAEGYSVSREKKESFPLTVTSAQKNPTAFYLCASSSPRRSETEAFFGQGTRLTVV.

The sample holds a few counts of this clone. The chain carries TRBV6-6 and TRBJ1-1; D possibly corresponds to TRBD1 (5 bases). The V gene lost 5 bases and the J gene lost 5 bases, with 18 bases spanning the gap. From germline, CDR1 is MNHNY and CDR2 SVGAGI (reference sequence). The CDR3 covers 15 residues. The CDR3, as DNA: TGTGCCAGCAGTCGTACGTGGGGCGCGGGGACTGAAGCTTTCTTT. It specifies CASSRTWGAGTEAFF.

V usage is TRBV9 and J usage is TRBJ1-4; D call uncertain. The CDR3 covers 14 residues. Per germline, CDR1 SGDLS and CDR2 YYNGEE. V lost 7 bases and J 0 bases, leaving 10 bases between the germline ends. The CDR3 nucleotides read TGTGCCAGCGGCCCCAGCGCAACTAATGAAAAACTGTTTTTT. It codes for CASGPSATNEKLFF.

The V gene is TRBV25-1, the J gene TRBJ1-5; possible D gene TRBD1, 6 bases. Germline-derived CDR1 and CDR2 are MGHDK and SYGVNS. V lost 4 bases, J lost 0 bases, and 10 bases lay in between. The CDR3 has 15 residues. The CDR3: CASSGDTYSNQPQHF. The CDR3 DNA follows: TGTGCCAGCAGTGGGGACACTTATAGCAATCAGCCCCAGCATTTT.

The table lists this clone with a few counts. The CDR3 loop reads CASNQPGQGTGELFF. DNA of the CDR3: TGTGCCAGTAACCAACCGGGACAGGGAACCGGGGAGCTGTTTTTT. The V and J genes are TRBV19 and TRBJ2-2, with 9 bases matching TRBD1. Germline V gene data show CDR1 as LNHDA and CDR2 as SQIVND (reference sequence). The CDR3 sequence is 15 residues long. V trimming: 7 bases; J trimming: 5 bases; junction bases outside the gene matches: 8.

A few counts support this clone. The chain joins TRBV15 to TRBJ2-1; 15 bases map to TRBD2. Germline assignment: CDR1 LNHNV and CDR2 YYDKDF (reference sequence). This CDR3 has 16 residues. V lost 3 bases and J lost 7; bases outside the gene matches: 4. The CDR3 DNA is TGTGCCACCAGCAGCTCGGGACTAGCGGGGGGAAATGAGCAGTTCTTC. This translates into CATSSSGLAGGNEQFF. The full variable domain, rest sourced from reference TRBV15 and TRBJ2-1, is DAMVIQNPRYQVTQFGKPVTLSCSQTLNHNVMYWYQQKSSQAPKLLFHYYDKDFNNEADTPDNFQSRRPNTSFCFLDIRSPGLGDTAMYLCATSSSGLAGGNEQFFGPGTRLTVL.

The chain uses TRBV2 and TRBJ2-5, with TRBD2 matching over 15 bases. Germline CDR1 reads SNHLY; CDR2 reads FYNNEI. J gave up 4 bases and V 6 bases, and 12 bases lay outside the gene matches. The CDR3 sequence is 18 residues long. This CDR3 reads CASRAGLAGGQGGETQYF. DNA for the CDR3: TGTGCCAGCAGGGCAGGACTAGCGGGGGGGCAGGGAGGAGAGACCCAGTACTTC.

The chain joins TRBV7-9 to TRBJ1-1; no clear D gene. Between the trimmed V and J ends, which lost 7 bases and 2 bases, there was a span of 14 bases. Germline CDR1 reads SEHNR; CDR2 reads FQNEAQ (reference sequence). The CDR3 totals 14 residues. CDR3 loop: CASTLNGVNTEAFF. The CDR3 nucleotides are TGTGCCAGCACCCTAAACGGGGTAAACACTGAAGCTTTCTTT. The full variable domain, its missing parts supplied by reference TRBV7-9 and TRBJ1-1, is DTGVSQNPRHKITKRGQNVTFRCDPISEHNRLYWYRQTLGQGPEFLTYFQNEAQLEKSRLLSDRFSAERPKGSFSTLEIQRTEQGDSAMYLCASTLNGVNTEAFFGQGTRLTVV.

This rearrangement joins TRBV7-6 to TRBJ2-5; the match to TRBD2 covers 7 bases. CDR1 SGHVS and CDR2 FNYEAQ come from the germline V gene. With 6 bases clipped from V and 4 bases from J, the junction kept 14 bases outside the gene matches. CDR3 length: 16 residues. This CDR3 is CASSRSRAGVGETQYF. In DNA, the CDR3 is TGTGCCAGCAGTCGCAGTCGCGCGGGAGTAGGAGAGACCCAGTACTTC.

This chain links TRBV11-2 with TRBJ2-1; 8 bases line up with TRBD2. Trimming removed 5 bases from V and 4 bases from J; junction bases left unmatched: 13. Germline assignment: CDR1 SGHAT and CDR2 FQNNGV. The CDR3 extends over 17 amino acids. The CDR3 DNA reads TGTGCCAGCAGCCCCGGGGGGGGTAGTACGTATTACAATGAGCAGTTCTTC. Residues: CASSPGGGSTYYNEQFF.